These 8 T cell receptor beta chains were all obtained from the same sample, sequenced in a study of OX40 agonist ivuxolimab in advanced cancers. Sequencing was performed with immunoSEQ multiplex PCR; in TCRdb, only in-frame clones are kept and a portion is missing. The profile shows over 65,000 clones, 86% of them singletons. Sample: CD4+ or CD8+ T cells sorted from blood, taken in a trial of the OX40 agonist ivuxolimab. These receptors were taken from an adult with an advanced solid tumor such as melanoma, head and neck, liver or kidney cancer.

The CDR3 loop reads CASISRHARSNVLTF. The CDR3 nucleotides read TGTGCCAGCATTTCACGACACGCTCGATCCAACGTCCTGACTTTC. This chain connects TRBV6-5 to TRBJ2-6; D unclear. Germline lookup yields CDR1 MNHEY and CDR2 SVGAGI. V lost 7 bases to trimming and J lost 8 bases, with 18 bases between them. CDR3 length: 15 amino acids.

The genes are TRBV5-4 and TRBJ2-3; either TRBD1 or TRBD2 may fit D (6 bases each). From germline, CDR1 is SGHNT and CDR2 YYREEE (reference sequence). This CDR3 region has 15 residues. Trimming cost V 0 bases and J 3 bases, with 11 bases left between them. This chain's CDR3 is CASSLGGAGTDTQYF. In nucleotides, the CDR3 is TGTGCCAGCAGCTTGGGGGGGGCCGGTACAGATACGCAGTATTTT.

A few counts support this clone. This chain joins TRBV11-2 and TRBJ2-7; 11 bases align to TRBD2. The germline V gene encodes CDR1 SGHAT and CDR2 FQNNGV. The CDR3 runs to 18 residues. The ends lost 5 bases at V and 3 bases at J; junction bases unmatched: 15. The CDR3 DNA reads as TGTGCCAGCAGCCCTTGGGGATCCGGGACTAGCGGTTACTACGAGCAGTACTTC. Translation gives CASSPWGSGTSGYYEQYF.

This chain joins TRBV11-3 and TRBJ2-1, with D perhaps given as TRBD1 or TRBD2 (5 bases each). CDR1 and CDR2 from the germline V gene are SGHNT and YENEEA. This CDR3 comprises 19 residues. The V end lost 4 bases, the J end lost 0 bases, and 22 bases lay between the germline ends. The CDR3 coding sequence is TGTGCCAGCAGCTATAACCGGGACCGTAAAAAAAGCTCCTACAATGAGCAGTTCTTC. Translation: CASSYNRDRKKSSYNEQFF.

This chain connects TRBV2 to TRBJ1-1, with unresolved D. The germline gives CDR1 SNHLY, CDR2 FYNNEI. Trimming stripped 7 bases from V and 2 bases from J, with 11 bases between. The CDR3 length is 13 residues. CDR3 DNA sequence: TGTGCCAGCATTATGGACGGCAACACTGAAGCTTTCTTT. Protein product: CASIMDGNTEAFF.

This rearrangement joins TRBV28 to TRBJ2-7, with 14 bases identical to TRBD2. Germline loops: CDR1 MDHEN, CDR2 SYDVKM. The CDR3 is made up of 17 amino acids. Losses at the gene ends were 6 bases for V and 7 bases for J; bases not matched to a gene: 14. The CDR3 loop is CASSPNPTSGGAREQYF. The CDR3 nucleotides are TGTGCCAGCAGCCCAAATCCGACTAGCGGGGGGGCCCGGGAGCAGTACTTC.

CDR3 sequence: CASSLDAFPYEQYF. The CDR3 DNA sequence: TGTGCCAGCAGCTTAGATGCGTTCCCGTACGAGCAGTACTTC. The gene calls are TRBV11-2 and TRBJ2-7; D unclear. This CDR3 spans 14 amino acids. Germline CDR1 reads SGHAT; CDR2 reads FQNNGV. V lost 0 bases to trimming and J lost 4 bases, with 10 bases between them.

This chain joins TRBV4-3 and TRBJ1-2; the D gene is possibly TRBD1 (5 bases). Germline loops: CDR1 LGHNA, CDR2 YSLEER. The CDR3 consists of 14 residues. V dropped 0 bases and J dropped 7 bases, with 12 bases sitting between them. The CDR3 sequence is CASSQEVRETGYTF. The CDR3 DNA sequence: TGCGCCAGCAGCCAAGAGGTCAGGGAGACTGGCTACACCTTC.